This T cell receptor (beta chain) was sequenced during a study of glioma-infiltrating T cells. Findings and limits, study-wide: Tissue and blood shared very few CDR3 sequences. Non-neoplastic patients had below-expected tissue-blood divergence, while all gliomas exceeded expectation.

A note on this clonotype: Its matching antigen is unknown.

The iRepertoire nested amplicon-rescue multiplex PCR amplified TCR alpha and beta CDR3s from RNA. Input was roughly 85-400 ng of tissue mRNA or PBMC total RNA. TCRdb redid the calling of the multiplex PCR reads with MiXCR, one entry per CDR3 protein. The table records 90,000 to 110,000 distinct CDR3 sequences, less than 30% of them present only once. The origin of this receptor is a human donor with low-grade glioma or glioblastoma, undergoing nonglioma brain surgery, or in good health (not recorded which). Source material: glioma tissue, nonneoplastic brain tissue, or PBMCs (not recorded which).

The CDR3 DNA sequence: TGTGCCAGCAGCCCCAGTTCTAGCGGGGTAGAGAATGGCCAGTTCTTC. This codes for CASSPSSSGVENGQFF. The genes are TRBV7-2 and TRBJ2-1, with 9 bases that match TRBD2. Germline V lookup: CDR1 SGHTA, CDR2 FQGNSA. V lost 5 bases and J lost 13; bases outside the gene matches: 18. CDR3 length: 16 residues.